The rows below give T cell receptor beta chains drawn from one sample of a study of T-cell reconstitution after alpha-beta-depleted transplantation in children. MiXCR was run by TCRdb on the PCR reads, yielding one entry per CDR3 protein. The sample has 440,000 or so distinct CDR3 sequences, 11% seen once; the top ten hold roughly 5%. The sample consisted of PBMCs from the stem cell graft donor, taken from the stem cell graft. These TCRs come from a human donor who donated a stem cell graft to a child with acute myeloid leukemia. Both conserved end residues are part of each CDR3. D genes are given only for firm matches. The size entry is marked missing in some rows and otherwise reads once, few, many or a size class.

J: TRBJ2-2; size: many; V: TRBV10-1; D: TRBD2; CDR3: CASSELAGSNTGELFF; DNA: TGCGCCAGCAGTGAGCTAGCGGGGTCGAACACCGGGGAGCTGTTTTTT
J: TRBJ1-1; size: -; V: TRBV29-1; D: -; CDR3: CSVAYGGLATEAFF; DNA: TGCAGCGTTGCGTACGGGGGATTGGCCACTGAAGCTTTCTTT
J: TRBJ2-3; size: few; V: TRBV10-3; D: -; CDR3: CAISESLMGHTDTQYF; DNA: TGTGCCATCAGTGAGTCCCTTATGGGGCACACAGATACGCAGTATTTT
J: TRBJ2-1; size: -; V: TRBV25-1; D: -; CDR3: CASSATGDYEQFF; DNA: TGTGCCAGCAGTGCAACAGGGGACTATGAGCAGTTCTTC
J: TRBJ2-1; size: -; V: TRBV27; D: TRBD2; CDR3: CASSLAGGDNKQFF; DNA: TGTGCCAGCAGCCTAGCGGGGGGGGACAATAAGCAGTTCTTC
J: TRBJ2-1; size: few; V: TRBV30; D: TRBD2; CDR3: CAWSASGTSGSRQFF; DNA: TGTGCCTGGAGTGCCTCGGGGACTAGCGGGAGTCGGCAGTTCTTC
J: TRBJ2-5; size: many; V: TRBV7-2; D: -; CDR3: CASSLAPRGGTQETQYF; DNA: TGTGCCAGCAGCTTAGCCCCGAGGGGGGGAACACAAGAGACCCAGTACTTC
J: TRBJ2-7; size: -; V: TRBV6-1; D: TRBD2; CDR3: CASSEYRGLDSYEQYF; DNA: TGTGCCAGCAGTGAATACCGCGGACTAGACTCCTACGAGCAGTACTTC
J: TRBJ2-5; size: -; V: TRBV12-3/TRBV12-4; D: -; CDR3: CASSLALTPRQETQYF; DNA: TGTGCCAGCAGTTTAGCGCTTACTCCGCGGCAAGAGACCCAGTACTTC
J: TRBJ2-1; size: -; V: TRBV5-8; D: TRBD2; CDR3: CASSRGTSGRYNEQFF; DNA: TGTGCCAGCAGCCGTGGGACTAGCGGGAGGTACAATGAGCAGTTCTTC
J: TRBJ1-2; size: -; V: TRBV7-6; D: TRBD1; CDR3: CASSLEETGGKGYTF; DNA: TGTGCCAGCAGCTTAGAGGAGACAGGGGGGAAAGGCTACACCTTC
J: TRBJ2-5; size: -; V: TRBV7-9; D: -; CDR3: CASSLVSGLETQYF; DNA: TGTGCCAGCAGCTTAGTCTCAGGGCTGGAGACCCAGTACTTC
J: TRBJ2-5; size: many; V: TRBV10-3; D: TRBD1; CDR3: CAIRGDRARETQYF; DNA: TGTGCCATCAGGGGGGACAGGGCCCGAGAGACCCAGTACTTC
J: TRBJ2-2; size: -; V: TRBV9; D: TRBD1; CDR3: CASSPRGQGATGELFF; DNA: TGTGCCAGCAGCCCTCGGGGACAGGGGGCCACCGGGGAGCTGTTTTTT
J: TRBJ2-7; size: few; V: TRBV9; D: TRBD2; CDR3: CASSESGSSDEQYF; DNA: TGTGCCAGCAGCGAGAGCGGGAGTAGTGACGAGCAGTACTTC
J: TRBJ2-5; size: -; V: TRBV20-1; D: TRBD2; CDR3: CSAREMGLAGETQYF; DNA: TGCAGTGCTAGAGAGATGGGACTAGCGGGGGAGACCCAGTACTTC
J: TRBJ2-7; size: many; V: TRBV5-5; D: TRBD1; CDR3: CASSLAVQGAYEQYF; DNA: TGTGCCAGCAGCTTGGCCGTACAGGGGGCCTACGAGCAGTACTTC
J: TRBJ2-3; size: many; V: TRBV12-3/TRBV12-4; D: -; CDR3: CASSPDFTDTQYF; DNA: TGTGCCAGCAGTCCGGACTTCACAGATACGCAGTATTTT
J: TRBJ1-5; size: -; V: TRBV18; D: -; CDR3: CASSPTGIDQPQHF; DNA: TGTGCCAGCTCACCAACAGGGATCGATCAGCCCCAGCATTTT
J: TRBJ1-1; size: -; V: TRBV6-1; D: TRBD1; CDR3: CASSELVGGLYTEAFF; DNA: TGTGCCAGCAGTGAATTAGTAGGGGGCCTATACACTGAAGCTTTCTTT
J: TRBJ1-1; size: -; V: TRBV6-5; D: -; CDR3: CASSYRTEAFF; DNA: TGTGCCAGCAGTTACAGGACTGAAGCTTTCTTT
J: TRBJ2-2; size: many; V: TRBV25-1; D: -; CDR3: CASSEYFPEPTGELFF; DNA: TGTGCCAGCAGTGAATATTTTCCGGAACCCACCGGGGAGCTGTTTTTT
J: TRBJ1-5; size: few; V: TRBV6-2/TRBV6-3; D: TRBD1; CDR3: CASRRTGEEGNQPQHF; DNA: TGTGCCAGCAGGCGGACAGGGGAGGAAGGCAATCAGCCCCAGCATTTT
J: TRBJ2-1; size: -; V: TRBV20-1; D: -; CDR3: CCAKPWDLESYNEQFF; DNA: TGCTGTGCTAAACCCTGGGACCTGGAATCCTACAATGAGCAGTTCTTC
J: TRBJ2-1; size: few; V: TRBV6-1; D: -; CDR3: CASIHSSSYNEQFF; DNA: TGTGCCAGCATCCACTCAAGCTCCTACAATGAGCAGTTCTTC
J: TRBJ2-7; size: many; V: TRBV5-6; D: -; CDR3: CASSLGGPYEQYF; DNA: TGTGCCAGCAGCTTGGGCGGGCCGTACGAGCAGTACTTC
J: TRBJ2-1; size: -; V: TRBV20-1; D: TRBD2; CDR3: CSAIRTSGNNEQFF; DNA: TGCAGTGCTATTCGGACTAGCGGGAACAATGAGCAGTTCTTC
J: TRBJ1-2; size: few; V: TRBV6-2/TRBV6-3; D: -; CDR3: CASNDNGIGSFGYTF; DNA: TGTGCCAGCAATGACAACGGAATTGGAAGTTTTGGCTACACCTTC
J: TRBJ2-5; size: few; V: TRBV5-1; D: -; CDR3: CASSFPRGEQETQYF; DNA: TGCGCCAGCAGCTTCCCGAGGGGGGAACAAGAGACCCAGTACTTC
J: TRBJ1-1; size: few; V: TRBV3-1; D: -; CDR3: CASSQENSLNTEAFF; DNA: TGTGCCAGCAGCCAAGAGAACAGCCTGAACACTGAAGCTTTCTTT
J: TRBJ2-1; size: -; V: TRBV7-9; D: TRBD2; CDR3: CASSLVSGTSVKYEQFF; DNA: TGTGCCAGCAGCTTAGTATCCGGGACTAGCGTTAAGTATGAGCAGTTCTTC
J: TRBJ1-6; size: few; V: TRBV5-1; D: -; CDR3: CASSLAGPGNSPLHF; DNA: TGCGCCAGCAGCTTGGCGGGGCCAGGAAATTCACCCCTCCACTTT
J: TRBJ2-5; size: few; V: TRBV29-1; D: -; CDR3: CSVRRREETQYF; DNA: TGCAGCGTTCGGCGGAGGGAAGAGACCCAGTACTTC
J: TRBJ1-6; size: -; V: TRBV11-1; D: -; CDR3: CASSPPGQGTLDNSPLHF; DNA: TGTGCCAGCAGCCCCCCCGGGCAGGGGACTCTGGATAATTCACCCCTCCACTTT
J: TRBJ2-5; size: -; V: TRBV29-1; D: TRBD2; CDR3: CSVARRLAQETQYF; DNA: TGCAGCGTTGCTAGGCGACTAGCCCAAGAGACCCAGTACTTC
J: TRBJ2-7; size: many; V: TRBV29-1; D: TRBD1; CDR3: CSAFGTASSSYEQYF; DNA: TGCAGCGCATTCGGGACAGCATCGAGCTCCTACGAGCAGTACTTC
J: TRBJ2-6; size: few; V: TRBV7-2; D: -; CDR3: CASSLDASGANVLTF; DNA: TGTGCCAGCAGCTTAGATGCCTCTGGGGCCAACGTCCTGACTTTC
J: TRBJ1-2; size: many; V: TRBV30; D: -; CDR3: CAWSPPGGYGYTF; DNA: TGTGCCTGGAGCCCCCCCGGCGGCTATGGCTACACCTTC
J: TRBJ2-4; size: few; V: TRBV4-2; D: -; CDR3: CASSPTTGVAKNIQYF; DNA: TGTGCCAGCAGCCCTACTACGGGAGTAGCCAAAAACATTCAGTACTTC
J: TRBJ2-7; size: -; V: TRBV4-3; D: TRBD1; CDR3: CASSQVKGGAYEQYF; DNA: TGCGCCAGCAGCCAAGTTAAAGGGGGCGCTTACGAGCAGTACTTC
J: TRBJ2-7; size: -; V: TRBV21-1; D: -; CDR3: CASSKEVRDYEQYF; DNA: TGTGCCAGCAGCAAAGAGGTCAGGGACTACGAGCAGTACTTC
J: TRBJ2-1; size: -; V: TRBV5-1; D: TRBD1; CDR3: CASSLYPDRSYNEQFF; DNA: TGCGCCAGCAGCTTGTACCCGGACAGGAGCTACAATGAGCAGTTCTTC
J: TRBJ1-6; size: -; V: TRBV20-1; D: -; CDR3: CSAKGGGGSSYNSPLHF; DNA: TGCAGTGCTAAAGGGGGTGGAGGAAGCTCCTATAATTCACCCCTCCACTTT
J: TRBJ2-7; size: few; V: TRBV25-1; D: -; CDR3: CASSLGLGGGISYEQYF; DNA: TGTGCCAGCAGCCTCGGGTTGGGGGGAGGTATCTCCTACGAGCAGTACTTC
J: TRBJ2-7; size: few; V: TRBV11-2; D: -; CDR3: CASSLDSAVGHEQYF; DNA: TGTGCCAGCAGCTTAGATAGCGCCGTAGGGCACGAGCAGTACTTC
J: TRBJ1-1; size: many; V: TRBV14; D: TRBD1; CDR3: CASSPGGKVTEAFF; DNA: TGTGCCAGCAGCCCAGGGGGCAAGGTCACTGAAGCTTTCTTT
J: TRBJ2-7; size: -; V: TRBV9; D: TRBD2; CDR3: CASSPQLAGGFEQYF; DNA: TGTGCCAGCAGCCCTCAGCTAGCGGGAGGGTTCGAGCAGTACTTC
J: TRBJ2-1; size: -; V: TRBV6-1; D: -; CDR3: CATREGGGSYNEQFF; DNA: TGTGCCACCAGGGAGGGGGGCGGGTCCTACAATGAGCAGTTCTTC
J: TRBJ1-5; size: -; V: TRBV7-8; D: TRBD1; CDR3: CASSLGAGTGRSNQPQHF; DNA: TGTGCCAGCAGCTTAGGGGCCGGGACAGGGAGAAGCAATCAGCCCCAGCATTTT
J: TRBJ2-7; size: few; V: TRBV9; D: TRBD1; CDR3: CASSKGQGMYEQYF; DNA: TGTGCCAGCAGCAAGGGACAGGGGATGTACGAGCAGTACTTC
J: TRBJ2-3; size: few; V: TRBV27; D: TRBD2; CDR3: CASNPWRSGRGTDTQYF; DNA: TGTGCCAGCAACCCATGGAGGAGCGGGAGGGGCACAGATACGCAGTATTTT
J: TRBJ2-3; size: -; V: TRBV30; D: -; CDR3: CAWGGTRTDTQYF; DNA: TGTGCCTGGGGCGGGACTCGCACAGATACGCAGTATTTT
J: TRBJ2-5; size: -; V: TRBV4-2; D: -; CDR3: CASSQEGETEETQYF; DNA: TGTGCCAGCAGCCAAGAAGGAGAGACAGAAGAGACCCAGTACTTC
J: TRBJ1-1; size: -; V: TRBV12-3/TRBV12-4; D: -; CDR3: CASSPLGGDSEAFF; DNA: TGTGCCAGCAGCCCCTTGGGAGGAGATTCCGAAGCTTTCTTT
J: TRBJ2-6; size: -; V: TRBV5-1; D: -; CDR3: CASSLTSGGSSGANVLTF; DNA: TGCGCCAGCAGCTTGACTTCTGGGGGAAGCTCTGGGGCCAACGTCCTGACTTTC
J: TRBJ2-2; size: many; V: TRBV5-1; D: -; CDR3: CASSDSTNTGELFF; DNA: TGCGCCAGCAGTGACTCCACGAACACCGGGGAGCTGTTTTTT
J: TRBJ2-2; size: many; V: TRBV6-4; D: TRBD2; CDR3: CASSRLAGPNTGELFF; DNA: TGTGCCAGCAGTAGACTAGCGGGGCCGAACACCGGGGAGCTGTTTTTT
J: TRBJ1-2; size: few; V: TRBV5-1; D: TRBD1; CDR3: CASSAGQGQGGYTF; DNA: TGCGCCAGCAGCGCCGGACAGGGACAAGGGGGCTACACCTTC
J: TRBJ1-2; size: -; V: TRBV7-9; D: -; CDR3: CASSHRGSGYTF; DNA: TGTGCCAGCAGCCATAGGGGGTCTGGCTACACCTTC